This TCR beta chain was obtained from a study of blood T cell repertoires in COVID-19 (dated by TCRdb to 2018 to 2021). A note on the overall study: Samples covering the acute and convalescent phases of COVID-19 were provided by collaborators in the United States, Italy and Spain. HLA class I and class II types, where available, came from metadata supplied by the sample provider rather than from assay-based typing. The repertoires were released in a freely available public database intended as a resource for research on the immune response to SARS-CoV-2. The prospective study material was composed of cDNA or gDNA derived from T cells, B-cell-depleted T cells, or PBMCs. Samples were obtained from the ongoing ImmuneRACE study (first 160 participants) and from 1,254 subjects provided by 6 global collaborators. Nearly every sample came with metadata listing a de-identified subject ID, COVID-19 status, age in years and sex. Deeply sampled blood TCRbeta repertoires from subjects exposed to, actively infected with, or recovered from COVID-19 were included in the dataset. The investigation overall reported the following: The amount of clinical and demographic metadata varied by source and participant and was provided uncurated.

The collaborating institutions used their own protocols to collect whole blood in K2EDTA tubes. Collaborator samples were shipped for TCRbeta analysis as frozen whole blood, isolated PBMCs, or DNA extracted from either sample type. Note on this clone: The antigen it binds to is not known. No per-base quality is available; no much larger clone lies one base away.

TCRbeta CDR3 regions were amplified from genomic DNA by means of the immunoSEQ Assay, a bias-controlled multiplex PCR. As for the authors' bioinformatics: The number of nucleated cells in each sample was estimated by amplification of reference gene primers within the assay. To quantify the absolute abundance of each unique TCRbeta CDR3 rearrangement, sequence reads were collapsed and filtered. For each sample, productive Simpson clonality was calculated by taking the square root of Simpson's diversity index across productive rearrangements. TCRdb took over this immuneACCESS table, retaining in-frame rearrangements with V and J assigned. Such tables are incomplete; in checked studies, under half of the missing clones stem from an unresolved V gene, and the remainder is unexplained. That table gives V, J and clone size, and the DNA gave D and trimming. The sample contains tens of thousands of clones, approximately 78% of them found a single time. Of the sample, more than 8% is held by the ten largest clones.

The sample consisted of peripheral blood. The sequence derives from a woman older than 75 with acute or convalescent COVID-19.

At the DNA level, the sequence is TGTGCCAGCAGTTTAATTGGGCAGGGGCTTAACTATGGCTACACCTTC. Translated, it reads CASSLIGQGLNYGYTF. The chain employs TRBV27 and TRBJ1-2; TRBD1 could be the D gene, as 6 bases match. The V and J ends are trimmed by 2 bases and 1 base, leaving 14 bases between them. Counted from cysteine to phenylalanine, this CDR3 has 16 amino acids. Only the CDR3 region is kept as DNA, spanning 48 bases read in frame from base 1. For CDR1 and CDR2, the germline V gene (reference sequence) lists MNHEY and SMNVEV.